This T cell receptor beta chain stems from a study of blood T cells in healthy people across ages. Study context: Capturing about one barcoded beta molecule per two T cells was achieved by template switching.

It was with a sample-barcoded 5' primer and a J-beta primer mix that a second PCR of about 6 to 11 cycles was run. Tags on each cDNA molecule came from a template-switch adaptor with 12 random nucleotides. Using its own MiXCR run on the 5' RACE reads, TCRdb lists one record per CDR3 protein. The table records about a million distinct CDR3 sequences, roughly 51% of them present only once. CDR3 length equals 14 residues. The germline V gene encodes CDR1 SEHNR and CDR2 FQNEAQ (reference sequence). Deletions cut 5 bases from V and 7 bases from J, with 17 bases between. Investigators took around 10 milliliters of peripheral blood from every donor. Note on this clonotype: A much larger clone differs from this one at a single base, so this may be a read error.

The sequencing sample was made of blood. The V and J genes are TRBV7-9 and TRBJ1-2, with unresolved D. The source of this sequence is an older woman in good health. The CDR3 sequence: CASSPTDPSGGYTF. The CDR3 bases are TGTGCCAGCAGCCCGACTGACCCGTCGGGTGGCTACACCTTC.